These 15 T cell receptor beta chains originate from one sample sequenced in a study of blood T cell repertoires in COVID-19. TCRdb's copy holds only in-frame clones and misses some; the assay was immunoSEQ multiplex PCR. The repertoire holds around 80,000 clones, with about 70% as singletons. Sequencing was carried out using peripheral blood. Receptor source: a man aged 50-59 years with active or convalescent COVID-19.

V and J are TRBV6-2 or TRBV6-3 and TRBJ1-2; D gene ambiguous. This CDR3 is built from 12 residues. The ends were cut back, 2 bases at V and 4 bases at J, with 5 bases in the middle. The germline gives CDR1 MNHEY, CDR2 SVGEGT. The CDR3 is CASSYIGYGYTF. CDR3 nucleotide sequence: TGTGCCAGCAGTTACATCGGCTATGGCTACACCTTC.

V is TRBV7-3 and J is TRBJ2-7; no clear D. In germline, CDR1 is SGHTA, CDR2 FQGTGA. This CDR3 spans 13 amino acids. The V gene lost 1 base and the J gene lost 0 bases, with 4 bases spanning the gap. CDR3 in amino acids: CASSLKSSYEQYF. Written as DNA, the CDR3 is TGTGCCAGCAGCTTAAAGAGCTCCTACGAGCAGTACTTC.

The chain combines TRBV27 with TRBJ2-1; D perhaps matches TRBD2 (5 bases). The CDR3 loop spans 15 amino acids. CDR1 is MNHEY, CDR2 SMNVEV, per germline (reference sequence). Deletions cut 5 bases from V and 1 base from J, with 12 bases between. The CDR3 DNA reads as TGTGCCAGCAGTGTTTTCCGGGAATCCTACAATGAGCAGTTCTTC. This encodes CASSVFRESYNEQFF.

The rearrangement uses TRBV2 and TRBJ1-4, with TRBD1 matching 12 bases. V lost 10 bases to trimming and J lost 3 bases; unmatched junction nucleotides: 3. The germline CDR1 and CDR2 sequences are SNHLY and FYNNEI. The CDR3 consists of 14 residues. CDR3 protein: CAIRDRGPNEKLFF. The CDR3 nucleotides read TGTGCCATCCGGGACAGGGGGCCTAATGAAAAACTGTTTTTT.

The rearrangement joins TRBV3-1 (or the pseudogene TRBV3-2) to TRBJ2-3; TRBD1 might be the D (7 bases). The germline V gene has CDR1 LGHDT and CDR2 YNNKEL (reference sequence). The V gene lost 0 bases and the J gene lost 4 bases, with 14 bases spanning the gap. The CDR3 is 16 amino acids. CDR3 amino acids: CASSQEPARGADTQYF. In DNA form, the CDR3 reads TGTGCCAGCAGCCAAGAGCCAGCCAGGGGGGCAGATACGCAGTATTTT.

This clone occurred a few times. This CDR3 is CASSLGLNTGELFF. The CDR3 bases are TGTGCCAGCAGCTTGGGGCTTAACACCGGGGAGCTGTTTTTT. The chain links TRBV5-4 to TRBJ2-2; unclear D gene. CDR3 length equals 14 residues. Germline lookup yields CDR1 SGHNT and CDR2 YYREEE (reference sequence). Between the trimmed V and J ends, which lost 0 bases and 2 bases, there was a span of 5 bases.

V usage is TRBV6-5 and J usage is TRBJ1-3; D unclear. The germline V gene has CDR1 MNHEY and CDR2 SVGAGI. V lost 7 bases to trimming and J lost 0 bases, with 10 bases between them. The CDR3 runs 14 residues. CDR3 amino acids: CASIVGPSGNTIYF. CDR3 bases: TGTGCCAGCATCGTGGGCCCCTCTGGAAACACCATATATTTT.

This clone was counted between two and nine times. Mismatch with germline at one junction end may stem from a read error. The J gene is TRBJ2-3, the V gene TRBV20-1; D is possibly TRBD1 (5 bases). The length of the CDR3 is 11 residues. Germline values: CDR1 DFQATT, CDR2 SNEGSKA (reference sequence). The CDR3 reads CAPGQTDTQYF. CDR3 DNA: TGTGCCCCAGGGCAGACAGATACGCAGTATTTT.

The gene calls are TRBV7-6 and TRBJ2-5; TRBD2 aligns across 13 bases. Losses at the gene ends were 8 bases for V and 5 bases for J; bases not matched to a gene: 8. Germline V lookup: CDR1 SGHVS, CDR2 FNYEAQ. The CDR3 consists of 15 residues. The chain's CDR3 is CASASPTSGGETQYF. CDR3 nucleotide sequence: TGTGCCAGCGCCTCCCCGACTAGCGGGGGGGAGACCCAGTACTTC.

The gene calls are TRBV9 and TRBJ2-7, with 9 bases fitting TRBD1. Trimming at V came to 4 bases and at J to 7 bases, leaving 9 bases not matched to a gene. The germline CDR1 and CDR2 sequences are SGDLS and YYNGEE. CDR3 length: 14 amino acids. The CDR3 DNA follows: TGTGCCAGCAGCCCCCGGGACAGGGTGGGGGAGCAGTACTTC. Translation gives CASSPRDRVGEQYF.

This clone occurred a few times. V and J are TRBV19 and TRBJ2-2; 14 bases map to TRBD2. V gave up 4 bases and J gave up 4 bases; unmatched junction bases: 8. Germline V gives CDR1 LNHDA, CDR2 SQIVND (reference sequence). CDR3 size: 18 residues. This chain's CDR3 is CASSSRTSGGPGTGELFF. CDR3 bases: TGTGCCAGTAGTAGTCGGACTAGCGGGGGGCCAGGCACCGGGGAGCTGTTTTTT.

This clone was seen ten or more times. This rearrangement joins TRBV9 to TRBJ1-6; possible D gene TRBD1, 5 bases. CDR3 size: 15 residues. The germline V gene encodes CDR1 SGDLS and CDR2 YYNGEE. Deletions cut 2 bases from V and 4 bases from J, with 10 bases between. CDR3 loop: CASSVTALYNSPLHF. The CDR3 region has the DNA TGTGCCAGCAGCGTGACAGCACTGTATAATTCACCCCTCCACTTT.

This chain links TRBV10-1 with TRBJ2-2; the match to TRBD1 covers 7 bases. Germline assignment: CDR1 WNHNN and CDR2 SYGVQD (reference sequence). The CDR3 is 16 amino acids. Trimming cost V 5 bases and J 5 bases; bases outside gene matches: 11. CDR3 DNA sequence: TGCGCCAGCAGTCAGGGTCCGTCAGGGGGTACCGGGGAGCTGTTTTTT. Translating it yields CASSQGPSGGTGELFF.

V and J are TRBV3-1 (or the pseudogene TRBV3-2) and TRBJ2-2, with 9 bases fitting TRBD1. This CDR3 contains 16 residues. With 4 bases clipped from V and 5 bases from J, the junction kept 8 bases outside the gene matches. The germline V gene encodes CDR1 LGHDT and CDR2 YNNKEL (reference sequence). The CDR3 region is CASSLRPGQGTGELFF. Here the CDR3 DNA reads TGTGCCAGCAGCCTCAGACCGGGACAGGGTACCGGGGAGCTGTTTTTT.

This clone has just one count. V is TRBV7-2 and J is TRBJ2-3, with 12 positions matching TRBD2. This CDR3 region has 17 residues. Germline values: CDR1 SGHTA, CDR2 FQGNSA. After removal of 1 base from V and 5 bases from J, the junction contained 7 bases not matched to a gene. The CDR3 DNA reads TGTGCCAGCAGCTTAGTGGCTAGCGGGGGGGCGGGAGATACGCAGTATTTT. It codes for CASSLVASGGAGDTQYF.